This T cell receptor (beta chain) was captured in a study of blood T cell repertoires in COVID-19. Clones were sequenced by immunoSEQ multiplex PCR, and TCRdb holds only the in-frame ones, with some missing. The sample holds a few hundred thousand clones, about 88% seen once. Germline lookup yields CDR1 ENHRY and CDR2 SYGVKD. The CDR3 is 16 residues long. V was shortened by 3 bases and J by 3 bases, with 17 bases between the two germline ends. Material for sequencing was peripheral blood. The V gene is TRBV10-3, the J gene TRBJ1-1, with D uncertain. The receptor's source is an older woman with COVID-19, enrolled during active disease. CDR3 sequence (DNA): TGTGCCATCAGTGATCATAGGTTCGTGGAGGACACTGAAGCTTTCTTT. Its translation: CAISDHRFVEDTEAFF.